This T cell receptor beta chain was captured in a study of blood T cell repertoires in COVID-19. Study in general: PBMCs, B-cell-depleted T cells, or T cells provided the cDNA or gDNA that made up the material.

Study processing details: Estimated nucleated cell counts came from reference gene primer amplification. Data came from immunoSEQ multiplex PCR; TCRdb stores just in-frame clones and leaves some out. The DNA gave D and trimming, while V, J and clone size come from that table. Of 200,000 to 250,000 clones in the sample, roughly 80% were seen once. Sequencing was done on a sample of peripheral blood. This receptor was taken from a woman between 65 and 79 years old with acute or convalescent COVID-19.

This CDR3 is CASSSQANTEAFF. CDR3 in DNA: TGTGCCAGCAGTTCACAGGCGAACACTGAAGCTTTCTTT. This chain links TRBV2 with TRBJ1-1; D is perhaps TRBD1 (5 bases). Germline assignment: CDR1 SNHLY and CDR2 FYNNEI. V dropped 5 bases and J dropped 1 base, with 8 bases sitting between them. The CDR3 totals 13 residues.